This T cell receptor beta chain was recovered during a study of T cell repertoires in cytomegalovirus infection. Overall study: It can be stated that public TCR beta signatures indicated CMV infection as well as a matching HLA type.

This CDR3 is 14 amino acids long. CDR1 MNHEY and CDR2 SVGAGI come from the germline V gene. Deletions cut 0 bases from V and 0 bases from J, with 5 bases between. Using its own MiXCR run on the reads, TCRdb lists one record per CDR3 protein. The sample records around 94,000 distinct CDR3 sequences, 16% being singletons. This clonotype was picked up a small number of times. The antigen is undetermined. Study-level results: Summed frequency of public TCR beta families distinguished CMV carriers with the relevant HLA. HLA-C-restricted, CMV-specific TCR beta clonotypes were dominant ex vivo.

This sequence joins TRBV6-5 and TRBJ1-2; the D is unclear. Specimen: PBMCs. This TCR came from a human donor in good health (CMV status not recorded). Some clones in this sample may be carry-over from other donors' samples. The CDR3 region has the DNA TGTGCCAGCAGTTACTCGAACGCTAACTATGGCTACACCTTC. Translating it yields CASSYSNANYGYTF.